This T cell receptor beta chain is from a study of OX40 agonist ivuxolimab in advanced cancers. For the wider study: The costimulatory receptor OX40 (CD134) was targeted by ivuxolimab, a fully human IgG2 agonistic monoclonal antibody. Intravenous ivuxolimab was administered to patients every 2 weeks at six dose levels: 0.01, 0.1, 0.3, 1.5, 3 and 10 mg/kg. Of the 52 patients in dose escalation, some 19 had hepatocellular carcinoma, about 15 had melanoma, 9 had renal cell carcinoma and 9 had head and neck cancer. The dose-escalation cohort was roughly 83% male with a mean age of approximately 59 years, ranging from roughly 23 to 79. Patients were allowed to have had prior anti-PD-1, anti-PD-L1 or anti-CTLA-4 therapy, and roughly two fifths of the dose-escalation patients had been treated with checkpoint inhibitors. Partial responses occurred in three dose-escalation patients, of whom one had hepatocellular carcinoma and two had cutaneous melanoma. The point of sequencing TCRbeta in the periphery was to test whether ivuxolimab changed TCR sequence diversity and drove clonal T-cell expansion. The paper covers the monotherapy dose-escalation part of the phase I ivuxolimab trial, which included N = 52 patients.

The trial excluded patients who had a history of autoimmune disease or who were on systemic immunosuppression. Peripheral blood for TCR sequencing was collected from all dose cohorts at baseline, on cycle 4 day 1, and on cycle 7 day 1. The samples were drawn from a first-in-human, open-label, multicenter phase I dose-escalation trial of ivuxolimab. Adults with locally advanced or metastatic melanoma, renal cell carcinoma, hepatocellular carcinoma or head and neck squamous cell carcinoma were enrolled in the trial. Before TCR sequencing, CD4+ and CD8+ T cells were separately sorted from peripheral blood. To note about this clone: The specificity of this receptor is unknown. It has no much larger one-base neighbor in the sample; base qualities were not kept.

Based on the germline V gene, the CDR1 and CDR2 sequences are SGDLS and YYNGEE. V gives up 2 bases and J gives up 0 bases, and the segment between their germline ends measures 12 bases. From cysteine to phenylalanine, the CDR3 is 16 amino acids long. Of all the DNA, just the CDR3 is kept, 48 bases in frame from base 1. Genomic DNA was extracted from sorted cells for sequencing of the TCRbeta CDR3 region. The immunoSEQ Assay was used to sequence the TCRbeta CDR3 regions. Sourced from immuneACCESS, this table was stored by TCRdb with only in-frame sequences that have V and J called. A share of the clones is absent; for the studies checked, an unresolved V gene accounts for under half, and the remainder has no known explanation. The sample yields some 70,000 clones; approximately 89% were counted once. Clones ranked in the top ten supply roughly 1% of the sample. What the work shows at the level of the full study, not this receptor alone: After ivuxolimab, CD8+ T cells had more expanded clones than CD4+ T cells on average. Antigen specificity was not determined for the clonally expanded peripheral T cells. Low levels of normalized T-cell clonal expansion were also seen in some patients who did not respond. In the 0.1-3.0 mg/kg groups, partial responders had among the lowest normalized peripheral clonal expansion, particularly in CD8+ T cells. Clonal expansion of both CD4+ and CD8+ blood T cells was observed from baseline to week 6 at doses 0.1 to 3.0 mg/kg.

The receptor chain draws on TRBV9 and TRBJ1-3, and possibly TRBD1, on 5 matching bases. The sequences come from CD4+ or CD8+ T cells sorted from blood, collected in a trial of the OX40 agonist ivuxolimab. The source of this sequence is an adult with an advanced solid tumor such as melanoma, head and neck, liver or kidney cancer. For the CDR3, the sequence is CASSVGYGTSGNTIYF. The DNA reads as follows: TGTGCCAGCAGCGTGGGGTACGGGACCTCTGGAAACACCATATATTTT.